This T cell receptor beta chain was recovered during a study of tissue T cells after allogeneic stem cell transplantation. Overall study results and limits: Few T cell clones were shared across patients, but motif clusters showed tissue-specific shared signatures. In patients and mice, blood and spleen missed much of tissue repertoire.

The sample's time point: mouse harvest day 14 after allogeneic transplant. Mouse grafts combined 10^7 T-cell-depleted bone marrow cells with 10^6 splenic CD5+ T cells. Tissues came from B6→BALB/c major-mismatch GVHD mice at day 7 or 14. Assay: immunoSEQ multiplex PCR; the TCRdb copy retains only in-frame clones and omits some. The sample consists of about 3,100 clones, 45% of them appearing once. Concerning this clone itself: Antigen: not known. Here the gene names and germline are mouse.

The receptor was isolated from a female BALB/c mouse given C57BL/6 T cells with graft-versus-host disease after an allogeneic hematopoietic cell transplant. The specimen was lymph node tissue.

The DNA read from the CDR3 is TGTGCTAGCAGTTTAGTGTGGGGGCGAGGAGCAGAAACGCTGTAT. Encoded protein: CASSLVWGRGAETLY. The entire CDR3 reads CASSLVWGRGAETLYF. The chain has TRBV29 and TRBJ2-3; D is tentatively TRBD1 or TRBD2 (6 bases each). Read sequence stops 1 residue before the CDR3 end, and the germline J gene provides the missing end. Trimming pared 2 bases from V and 3 bases from J, leaving 15 bases between. Germline CDR1 MSHET, CDR2 SYDVDS. The CDR3 totals 16 residues.